This T cell receptor (beta chain) was captured by sequencing in a study of tumor-infiltrating lymphocytes in primary liver carcinoma. This CDR3 comprises 14 residues. V lost 6 bases to trimming and J lost 6 bases, with 17 bases between them. Germline loops: CDR1 MNHEY, CDR2 SVGAGI. Co-extracted RNA and DNA came from roughly 20-30 mg of unsorted bulk tissue. All tumor samples contained more than 80% viable tumor cells. A word on this clonotype: A clone one base away is much larger, so this may be a read error.

A constant-region primer served to make TCR beta cDNA from approximately 490 ng total RNA. Modified slightly, ARM-PCR produced TCR beta libraries over three nested multiplex PCR rounds. TRBV1-TRBV30 forward primers and a C-beta reverse primer were used in the first two PCR rounds, which each ran for approximately 10 cycles. TCRdb used MiXCR to reprocess the multiplex PCR reads, holding one entry per CDR3 protein. In the table there are approximately 120,000 distinct CDR3 sequences, around 60% of which are singletons. Specimen: liver tumor tissue from sampling region 3. Stated subset: tumor region T3, left-lateral pole. This receptor was taken from a woman aged 55-70 years with primary liver carcinoma and hepatitis B virus infection. The V and J genes are TRBV6-5 and TRBJ1-2, with D unclear. The CDR3: CASSGEPEANGYTF. In DNA form, the CDR3 reads TGTGCCAGCAGCGGCGAGCCCGAAGCTAATGGCTACACCTTC.